This T cell receptor beta chain was sequenced for a study of shared clonotypes between healthy human individuals. About the study: CD4 naive and memory got three plates each, CD8 naive two, CD8 memory one.

V was trimmed by 0 bases and J by 4 bases, leaving 16 bases between them. Germline lookup yields CDR1 SGDLS and CDR2 YYNGEE. The CDR3 loop spans 16 amino acids. For every subset, genomic DNA was evenly distributed across several immunoSEQ plates. Produced via immunoSEQ multiplex PCR; TCRdb's table is partial and in-frame only. Of 2 million to 3 million clones listed, over 85% are singletons. The TCR was taken from a man between 18 and 29 years old in good health. Some clones in this sample may be carry-over from other donors' samples. Material for sequencing was naive CD4+ T cells from PBMCs. Sample subset: CD45RA+ positively selected. The V gene is TRBV9, the J gene TRBJ1-1; D possibly corresponds to TRBD1 (6 bases). The CDR3 protein is CASSVAGQGGGTEAFF. For the CDR3, the DNA is TGTGCCAGCAGCGTAGCGGGCCAGGGAGGGGGCACTGAAGCTTTCTTT.